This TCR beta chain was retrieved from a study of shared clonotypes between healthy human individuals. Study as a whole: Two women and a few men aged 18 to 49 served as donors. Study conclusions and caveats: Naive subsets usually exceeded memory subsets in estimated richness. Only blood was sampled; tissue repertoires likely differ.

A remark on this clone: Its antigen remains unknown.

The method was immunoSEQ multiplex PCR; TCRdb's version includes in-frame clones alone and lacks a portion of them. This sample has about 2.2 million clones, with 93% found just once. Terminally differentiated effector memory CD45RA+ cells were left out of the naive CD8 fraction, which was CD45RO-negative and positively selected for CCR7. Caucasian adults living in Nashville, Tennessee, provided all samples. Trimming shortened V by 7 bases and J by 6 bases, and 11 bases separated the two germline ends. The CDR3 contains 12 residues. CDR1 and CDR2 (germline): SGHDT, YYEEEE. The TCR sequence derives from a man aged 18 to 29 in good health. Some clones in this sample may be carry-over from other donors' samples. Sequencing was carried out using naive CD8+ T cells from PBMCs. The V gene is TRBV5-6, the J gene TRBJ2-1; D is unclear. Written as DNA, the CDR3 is TGTGCCAGCCTAACTGGGGTCAATGAGCAGTTCTTC. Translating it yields CASLTGVNEQFF.